This TCR beta chain was identified in a study of blood T cell repertoires in COVID-19. Study in general: There were acute and convalescent COVID-19 samples, and they came from the United States, Italy and Spain. Nucleic acid was either cDNA or gDNA, and it came from T cells, B-cell-depleted T cells, or PBMCs.

CDR1 KGHSH and CDR2 LQKENI come from the germline V gene. The CDR3 extends over 12 amino acids. Between the trimmed V and J ends, which lost 3 bases and 4 bases, there was a span of 5 bases. Source study methods: Amplification from reference gene primers served as the basis for estimated nucleated cell counts. TCRdb's table, derived via immunoSEQ multiplex PCR, lists solely in-frame clones and lacks some. V and J calls plus clone size are reproduced from that table; the DNA served to infer D and trimming. The sample contains around 70,000 clones, 70% to 80% of which appear only once. The sequenced sample was peripheral blood. The J gene is TRBJ2-3, the V gene TRBV18, with a tentative D call TRBD1 (5 bases). The sequence derives from a human donor in a cohort sampled during active COVID-19. The CDR3 sequence: CASSPGPDTQYF. CDR3 nucleotides: TGTGCCAGCTCACCGGGGCCAGATACGCAGTATTTT.